Included here is one T cell receptor beta chain sequence, with context. Its antigen is not known. The CDR3 loop spans 13 amino acids. Between the trimmed V and J ends, which lost 4 bases and 6 bases, there was a span of 12 bases. The germline CDR1 and CDR2 sequences are MNHEY and SMNVEV (reference sequence). The sample is drawn from a study of response to subunit inactivated influenza vaccine. General observations from the study: Seasonal influenza vaccination, on each occasion, was suggested by the authors to recruit few new T cells.

TCRdb analysed the RT-PCR reads with MiXCR anew, one entry per CDR3 protein. This table has 300,000 to 350,000 distinct CDR3 sequences, 20% to 25% appearing once. The source is a man between 50 and 75 years old who received an inactivated influenza vaccine. The sequencing here drew on PBMCs from blood, taken approximately 20 months after vaccination. The chain recombines TRBV27 with TRBJ1-1; D remains ambiguous. The CDR3 sequence: CASSSEWSAEAFF. The CDR3, as DNA: TGTGCCAGCAGTTCCGAATGGAGCGCTGAAGCTTTCTTT.